This TCR beta chain was sequenced in a study of cytomegalovirus exposure and HLA in healthy donors. The wider study: Later analysis reported that the roughly 120 validation repertoires shared the platform of the roughly 680 first-cohort repertoires.

As concerns this clone: The antigen remains undetermined.

Study findings and constraints: Rare sequences made up most TCRs, while some public TCRs were found in many donors. It was reported that the classifier diagnosed cytomegalovirus status with high specificity and sensitivity in both the original and validation cohorts.

TCRdb's copy holds only in-frame clones and misses some; the assay was immunoSEQ multiplex PCR. This repertoire shows roughly 150,000 clones, roughly four fifths found once; its top ten account for roughly 30%. The CDR3 totals 13 residues. Trimming stripped 4 bases from V and 1 base from J, with 10 bases between. Per germline, CDR1 SQVTM and CDR2 ANQGSEA. The specimen sequenced was PBMCs. The TCR sequence derives from a man in his thirties or forties in good health and CMV-seropositive. The chain links TRBV29-1 to TRBJ2-5, with TRBD2 as a possible D gene (5 bases). Here the CDR3 reads CSVGSGVQETQYF. The CDR3 DNA reads TGCAGCGTTGGATCCGGGGTCCAAGAGACCCAGTACTTC.